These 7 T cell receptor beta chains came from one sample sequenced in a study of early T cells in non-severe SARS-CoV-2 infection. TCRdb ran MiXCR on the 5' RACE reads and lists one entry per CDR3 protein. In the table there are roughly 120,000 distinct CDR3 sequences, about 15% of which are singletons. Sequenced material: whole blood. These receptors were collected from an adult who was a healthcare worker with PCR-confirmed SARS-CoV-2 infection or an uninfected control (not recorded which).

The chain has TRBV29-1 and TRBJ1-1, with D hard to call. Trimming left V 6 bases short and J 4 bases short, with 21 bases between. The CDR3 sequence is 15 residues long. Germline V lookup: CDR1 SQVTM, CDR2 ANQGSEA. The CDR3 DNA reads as TGCAGCGTCCTCGTCCAGAGATCTCGGGCCACTGAAGCTTTCTTT. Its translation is CSVLVQRSRATEAFF.

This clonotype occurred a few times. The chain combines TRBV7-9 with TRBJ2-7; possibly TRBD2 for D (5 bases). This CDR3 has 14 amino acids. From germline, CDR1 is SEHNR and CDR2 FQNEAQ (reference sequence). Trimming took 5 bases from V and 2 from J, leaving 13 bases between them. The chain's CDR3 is CASSSPLEPYEQYF. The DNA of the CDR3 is TGTGCCAGCAGCAGCCCACTAGAGCCCTACGAGCAGTACTTC.

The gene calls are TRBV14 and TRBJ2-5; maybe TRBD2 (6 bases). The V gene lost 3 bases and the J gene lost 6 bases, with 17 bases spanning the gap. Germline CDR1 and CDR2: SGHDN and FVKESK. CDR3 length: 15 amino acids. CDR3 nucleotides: TGTGCCAGCAGCCACAGGGACCGTAGCGGCAAGACCCAGTACTTC. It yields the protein CASSHRDRSGKTQYF.

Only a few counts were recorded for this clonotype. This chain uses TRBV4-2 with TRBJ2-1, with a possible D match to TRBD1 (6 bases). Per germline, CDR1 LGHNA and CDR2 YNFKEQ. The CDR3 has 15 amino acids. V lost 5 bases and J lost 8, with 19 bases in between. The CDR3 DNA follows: TGTGCCAGCAGCACGGCCGCAGGGGCCGGGGATGAGCAGTTCTTC. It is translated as CASSTAAGAGDEQFF.

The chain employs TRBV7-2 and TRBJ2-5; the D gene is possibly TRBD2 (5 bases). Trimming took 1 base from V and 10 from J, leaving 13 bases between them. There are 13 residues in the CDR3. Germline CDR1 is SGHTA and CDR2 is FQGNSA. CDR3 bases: TGTGCCAGCAGCTTAGAACCCACCAGCGGCCAGTACTTC. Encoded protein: CASSLEPTSGQYF.

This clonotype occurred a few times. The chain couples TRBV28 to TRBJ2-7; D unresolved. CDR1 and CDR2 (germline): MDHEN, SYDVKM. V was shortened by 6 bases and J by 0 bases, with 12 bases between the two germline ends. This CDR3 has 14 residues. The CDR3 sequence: CASRGHSGSYEQYF. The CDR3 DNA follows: TGTGCCAGCAGGGGCCATTCGGGCTCCTACGAGCAGTACTTC.

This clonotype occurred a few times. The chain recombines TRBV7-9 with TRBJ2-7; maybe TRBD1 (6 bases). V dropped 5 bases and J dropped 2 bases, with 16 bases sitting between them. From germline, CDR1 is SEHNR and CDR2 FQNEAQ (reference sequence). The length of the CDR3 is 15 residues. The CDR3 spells CASSEGQPSTYEQYF. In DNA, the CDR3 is TGTGCCAGCAGCGAAGGACAGCCCTCCACCTACGAGCAGTACTTC.